This is a list of T cell receptor beta chains from one sample in a study of cytomegalovirus exposure and HLA in healthy donors. Using immunoSEQ multiplex PCR, the repertoire was profiled, and TCRdb retains in-frame clones only, with some absent. This sample has about 180,000 clones; roughly 79% occur once, and the top ten carry around 3%. The material sequenced was PBMCs. These receptors were obtained from a male donor in good health and CMV-seronegative. CDR3s include the opening cysteine and the closing phenylalanine or tryptophan. The D gene is left open where the match is weak. A row's size may be missing; if present it is once, few, many or a size class.

abundance: once; d_gene: TRBD2; j_gene: TRBJ2-1; v_gene: TRBV6-1; CDR3aa: CASSETSGGATEQFF; CDR3nt: TGTGCCAGCAGTGAGACTAGCGGGGGGGCCACTGAGCAGTTCTTC
abundance: NA; d_gene: TRBD1; j_gene: TRBJ1-5; v_gene: TRBV30; CDR3aa: CAWSVAGGANQPQHF; CDR3nt: TGTGCCTGGAGTGTGGCAGGGGGCGCGAATCAGCCCCAGCATTTT
abundance: NA; d_gene: NA; j_gene: TRBJ2-1; v_gene: TRBV11-2; CDR3aa: CASSLVGGGSSYNEQFF; CDR3nt: TGTGCCAGCAGCTTAGTTGGAGGAGGGAGCTCCTACAATGAGCAGTTCTTC
abundance: few; d_gene: NA; j_gene: TRBJ1-1; v_gene: TRBV12-2; CDR3aa: CASRFGTVNTEAFF; CDR3nt: TGTGCAAGTCGCTTCGGGACAGTGAACACTGAAGCTTTCTTT
abundance: NA; d_gene: TRBD2; j_gene: TRBJ2-7; v_gene: TRBV6-5; CDR3aa: CASSYLGGVTPYEQYF; CDR3nt: TGTGCCAGCAGTTACCTGGGAGGGGTCACCCCCTACGAGCAGTACTTC
abundance: NA; d_gene: NA; j_gene: TRBJ2-2; v_gene: TRBV7-9; CDR3aa: CASSLGGGGELFF; CDR3nt: TGTGCCAGCAGCTTAGGTGGCGGCGGGGAGCTGTTTTTT
abundance: NA; d_gene: TRBD2; j_gene: TRBJ2-7; v_gene: TRBV10-3; CDR3aa: CAISASGGAREQYF; CDR3nt: TGTGCCATCAGTGCTAGCGGGGGGGCCCGTGAGCAGTACTTC
abundance: once; d_gene: TRBD1; j_gene: TRBJ2-5; v_gene: TRBV6-1; CDR3aa: CASSETGVRETQYF; CDR3nt: TGTGCCAGCAGTGAGACAGGGGTGCGGGAGACCCAGTACTTC
abundance: NA; d_gene: NA; j_gene: TRBJ1-3; v_gene: TRBV25-1; CDR3aa: CASSGRGNTIYF; CDR3nt: TGTGCCAGCAGTGGTCGGGGAAACACCATATATTTT
abundance: few; d_gene: TRBD1; j_gene: TRBJ2-6; v_gene: TRBV11-3; CDR3aa: CASSLGTGVAGANVLTF; CDR3nt: TGTGCCAGCAGCTTAGGTACAGGGGTCGCGGGGGCCAACGTCCTGACTTTC
abundance: NA; d_gene: NA; j_gene: TRBJ1-2; v_gene: TRBV9; CDR3aa: CASSEPPGGGYTF; CDR3nt: TGTGCCAGCAGCGAGCCCCCCGGAGGGGGCTACACCTTC
abundance: few; d_gene: TRBD1; j_gene: TRBJ1-1; v_gene: TRBV5-1; CDR3aa: CASSGTGGTTEAFF; CDR3nt: TGCGCCAGCAGCGGGACAGGGGGGACCACTGAAGCTTTCTTT
abundance: NA; d_gene: NA; j_gene: TRBJ2-2; v_gene: TRBV27; CDR3aa: CASSLSGVTGELFF; CDR3nt: TGTGCCAGCAGTTTATCAGGGGTCACCGGGGAGCTGTTTTTT
abundance: few; d_gene: NA; j_gene: TRBJ2-2; v_gene: TRBV4-1; CDR3aa: CASSQAPTGSNGELFF; CDR3nt: TGCGCCAGCAGCCAAGCCCCAACAGGGAGTAACGGGGAGCTGTTTTTT
abundance: NA; d_gene: TRBD1; j_gene: TRBJ2-1; v_gene: TRBV5-1; CDR3aa: CASSLDSTGRNEQFF; CDR3nt: TGCGCCAGCAGCTTGGACTCGACAGGGCGCAATGAGCAGTTCTTC
abundance: few; d_gene: TRBD1; j_gene: TRBJ2-7; v_gene: TRBV19; CDR3aa: CASSYRQGISYEQYF; CDR3nt: TGTGCCAGTAGCTATCGACAGGGAATTTCCTACGAGCAGTACTTC
abundance: NA; d_gene: NA; j_gene: TRBJ1-4; v_gene: TRBV6-5; CDR3aa: CASSYRRLDEKLFF; CDR3nt: TGTGCCAGCAGTTACCGTAGATTGGATGAAAAACTGTTTTTT
abundance: many; d_gene: NA; j_gene: TRBJ1-4; v_gene: TRBV4-3; CDR3aa: CASSQGGGVEEKLFF; CDR3nt: TGCGCCAGCAGCCAAGGAGGGGGGGTCGAAGAAAAACTGTTTTTT
abundance: NA; d_gene: TRBD2; j_gene: TRBJ2-1; v_gene: TRBV6-4; CDR3aa: CASSWTSGSFYEQFF; CDR3nt: TGTGCCAGCAGCTGGACTAGCGGGTCTTTTTATGAGCAGTTCTTC
abundance: NA; d_gene: NA; j_gene: TRBJ1-2; v_gene: TRBV6-6; CDR3aa: CASSYSAEGYTF; CDR3nt: TGTGCCAGCAGTTACTCGGCGGAGGGGTACACCTTC
abundance: few; d_gene: TRBD2; j_gene: TRBJ2-1; v_gene: TRBV19; CDR3aa: CASSASSSGSSWFYSYNEQFF; CDR3nt: TGTGCCAGTAGTGCCTCGTCTAGCGGGAGTTCTTGGTTTTACTCCTACAATGAGCAGTTCTTC
abundance: NA; d_gene: NA; j_gene: TRBJ1-2; v_gene: TRBV6-5; CDR3aa: CASRPTGGSGYTF; CDR3nt: TGTGCCAGCAGGCCAACGGGGGGCTCAGGCTACACCTTC
abundance: NA; d_gene: NA; j_gene: TRBJ2-1; v_gene: TRBV5-1; CDR3aa: CASSLNAAIGSYNEQFF; CDR3nt: TGCGCCAGCAGCTTGAACGCAGCAATCGGGTCCTACAATGAGCAGTTCTTC
abundance: few; d_gene: NA; j_gene: TRBJ1-3; v_gene: TRBV28; CDR3aa: CASSLPTGIYENTIYF; CDR3nt: TGTGCCAGCAGTTTACCTACAGGGATTTACGAAAACACCATATATTTT
abundance: NA; d_gene: TRBD1; j_gene: TRBJ2-1; v_gene: TRBV7-2; CDR3aa: CASSPGQGNNEQFF; CDR3nt: TGTGCCAGCAGCCCCGGACAGGGGAACAATGAGCAGTTCTTC
abundance: NA; d_gene: NA; j_gene: TRBJ1-5; v_gene: TRBV19; CDR3aa: CASSIVGGSGNQPQHF; CDR3nt: TGTGCCAGTAGTATTGTCGGAGGGAGTGGCAATCAGCCCCAGCATTTT
abundance: NA; d_gene: NA; j_gene: TRBJ1-2; v_gene: TRBV19; CDR3aa: CASSIDSGLPYGYTF; CDR3nt: TGTGCCAGTAGTATAGATTCAGGCCTCCCCTATGGCTACACCTTC
abundance: NA; d_gene: NA; j_gene: TRBJ2-1; v_gene: TRBV4-3; CDR3aa: CASSGRVDGEQFF; CDR3nt: TGCGCCAGCAGCGGCAGGGTAGACGGTGAGCAGTTCTTC
abundance: NA; d_gene: TRBD1; j_gene: TRBJ1-4; v_gene: TRBV10-3; CDR3aa: CAISEPGQGPSGEKLFF; CDR3nt: TGTGCCATCAGTGAACCGGGACAGGGGCCGAGTGGAGAAAAACTGTTTTTT
abundance: NA; d_gene: NA; j_gene: TRBJ2-1; v_gene: TRBV5-4; CDR3aa: CASRKGGGAETNEQFF; CDR3nt: TGTGCCAGCAGGAAGGGGGGGGGAGCGGAGACCAATGAGCAGTTCTTC
abundance: NA; d_gene: NA; j_gene: TRBJ2-6; v_gene: TRBV21-1; CDR3aa: CASSKALRGSGANVLTF; CDR3nt: TGTGCCAGCAGCAAAGCGCTTCGAGGAAGTGGGGCCAACGTCCTGACTTTC
abundance: NA; d_gene: TRBD2; j_gene: TRBJ2-3; v_gene: TRBV6-6; CDR3aa: CASTRIAGATTDTQYF; CDR3nt: TGTGCCAGCACACGGATAGCGGGGGCTACCACAGATACGCAGTATTTT
abundance: NA; d_gene: NA; j_gene: TRBJ1-4; v_gene: TRBV27; CDR3aa: CASSPQRTTGSEEKLFF; CDR3nt: TGTGCCAGCAGTCCGCAGCGCACGACAGGTTCAGAAGAAAAACTGTTTTTT
abundance: NA; d_gene: NA; j_gene: TRBJ2-2; v_gene: TRBV27; CDR3aa: CASSLPDSTGELFF; CDR3nt: TGTGCCAGCAGTTTACCCGACAGCACCGGGGAGCTGTTTTTT
abundance: few; d_gene: NA; j_gene: TRBJ2-6; v_gene: TRBV28; CDR3aa: CASSALQGTRGGANVLTF; CDR3nt: TGTGCCAGCAGTGCCCTACAGGGGACTCGGGGAGGGGCCAACGTCCTGACTTTC
abundance: NA; d_gene: NA; j_gene: TRBJ2-7; v_gene: TRBV13; CDR3aa: CASSFRGQGHYEQYF; CDR3nt: TGTGCCAGCAGCTTTCGGGGTCAGGGACACTACGAGCAGTACTTC
abundance: NA; d_gene: NA; j_gene: TRBJ2-6; v_gene: TRBV30; CDR3aa: CAWSKGLIRSGANVLTF; CDR3nt: TGTGCCTGGAGTAAGGGACTCATACGCTCTGGGGCCAACGTCCTGACTTTC
abundance: NA; d_gene: TRBD1; j_gene: TRBJ1-5; v_gene: TRBV6-1; CDR3aa: CASSEAGTGLMRPQHF; CDR3nt: TGTGCCAGCAGTGAAGCAGGGACAGGTTTAATGCGGCCCCAGCATTTT
abundance: once; d_gene: NA; j_gene: TRBJ1-4; v_gene: TRBV29-1; CDR3aa: CSVEDLAETNEKLFF; CDR3nt: TGCAGCGTTGAAGATCTCGCGGAAACTAATGAAAAACTGTTTTTT
abundance: NA; d_gene: NA; j_gene: TRBJ2-1; v_gene: TRBV29-1; CDR3aa: CSPEWRGEQFF; CDR3nt: TGCAGCCCCGAATGGCGAGGTGAGCAGTTCTTC
abundance: NA; d_gene: TRBD1; j_gene: TRBJ1-2; v_gene: TRBV6-5; CDR3aa: CASRMTGGRSYGYTF; CDR3nt: TGTGCCAGCAGAATGACAGGGGGCAGGAGCTATGGCTACACCTTC
abundance: few; d_gene: NA; j_gene: TRBJ1-6; v_gene: TRBV7-9; CDR3aa: CSSSLVDSDNSPLHF; CDR3nt: TGTTCCAGCAGCTTAGTTGACAGCGATAATTCACCCCTCCACTTT
abundance: NA; d_gene: TRBD2; j_gene: TRBJ2-1; v_gene: TRBV6-5; CDR3aa: CASSSVTSGSTLLF; CDR3nt: TGTGCCAGCAGTTCCGTGACTAGCGGGAGTACACTTCTCTTC
abundance: NA; d_gene: TRBD1; j_gene: TRBJ1-6; v_gene: TRBV5-6; CDR3aa: CASSIGQGNSPLHF; CDR3nt: TGTGCCAGCAGCATCGGACAGGGTAATTCACCCCTCCACTTT
abundance: NA; d_gene: NA; j_gene: TRBJ1-5; v_gene: TRBV9; CDR3aa: CASSVGGNSNQPQHF; CDR3nt: TGTGCCAGCAGCGTAGGGGGCAATAGCAATCAGCCCCAGCATTTT
abundance: few; d_gene: TRBD1; j_gene: TRBJ2-1; v_gene: TRBV10-3; CDR3aa: CAISESLGTAEKYNEQFF; CDR3nt: TGTGCCATCAGTGAATCTCTGGGGACAGCTGAAAAGTACAATGAGCAGTTCTTC
abundance: few; d_gene: TRBD1; j_gene: TRBJ2-7; v_gene: TRBV6-5; CDR3aa: CASRGTGSNSYEQYF; CDR3nt: TGTGCCAGCAGAGGGACAGGGAGCAATAGCTACGAGCAGTACTTC
abundance: NA; d_gene: NA; j_gene: TRBJ1-3; v_gene: TRBV6-5; CDR3aa: CASSYSVRGFGNTIYF; CDR3nt: TGTGCCAGCAGTTATAGTGTCAGGGGTTTTGGGAACACCATATATTTT
abundance: NA; d_gene: NA; j_gene: TRBJ1-3; v_gene: TRBV29-1; CDR3aa: CSVAGRLNTIYF; CDR3nt: TGCAGCGTTGCGGGGAGGCTCAACACCATATATTTT
abundance: NA; d_gene: NA; j_gene: TRBJ1-2; v_gene: TRBV6-6; CDR3aa: CASSYFRNEGYGYTF; CDR3nt: TGTGCCAGCAGTTACTTCAGGAATGAAGGCTATGGCTACACCTTC
abundance: NA; d_gene: NA; j_gene: TRBJ2-2; v_gene: TRBV2; CDR3aa: CASSYRVPGELFF; CDR3nt: TGTGCCAGCAGTTACAGGGTTCCCGGGGAGCTGTTTTTT
abundance: NA; d_gene: TRBD2; j_gene: TRBJ2-1; v_gene: TRBV6-6; CDR3aa: CASRKTSGPHNEQFF; CDR3nt: TGTGCCAGCAGAAAGACTAGCGGGCCCCACAATGAGCAGTTCTTC
abundance: NA; d_gene: NA; j_gene: TRBJ2-3; v_gene: TRBV4-2; CDR3aa: CASSRHTDTQYF; CDR3nt: TGTGCCAGCAGTCGACACACAGATACGCAGTATTTT
abundance: NA; d_gene: NA; j_gene: TRBJ1-1; v_gene: TRBV9; CDR3aa: CASSVVQGGTEAFF; CDR3nt: TGTGCCAGCAGCGTAGTGCAGGGCGGCACTGAAGCTTTCTTT